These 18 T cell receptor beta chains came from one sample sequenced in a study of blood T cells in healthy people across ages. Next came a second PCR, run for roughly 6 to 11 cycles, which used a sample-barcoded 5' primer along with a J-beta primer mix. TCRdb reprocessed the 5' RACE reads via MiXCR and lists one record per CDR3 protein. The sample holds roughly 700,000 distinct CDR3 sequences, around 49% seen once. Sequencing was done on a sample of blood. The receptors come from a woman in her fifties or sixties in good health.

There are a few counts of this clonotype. The CDR3 DNA follows: TGTGCCATCAGCAAAGCGGGAAGCTCCTACGAGCAGTACTTC. Its translation: CAISKAGSSYEQYF. The chain recombines TRBV10-3 with TRBJ2-7; TRBD2 agrees at 7 bases. This CDR3 comprises 14 residues. The V and J ends lost 6 bases and 0 bases, in that order; junction bases with no gene match: 5. CDR1 is ENHRY, CDR2 SYGVKD, per germline.

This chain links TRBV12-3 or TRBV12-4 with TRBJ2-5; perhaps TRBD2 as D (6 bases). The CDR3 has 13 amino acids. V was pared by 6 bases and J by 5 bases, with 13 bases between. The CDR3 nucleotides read TGTGCCAGCAGGCAATTAGGAGGGGAGACCCAGTACTTC. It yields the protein CASRQLGGETQYF.

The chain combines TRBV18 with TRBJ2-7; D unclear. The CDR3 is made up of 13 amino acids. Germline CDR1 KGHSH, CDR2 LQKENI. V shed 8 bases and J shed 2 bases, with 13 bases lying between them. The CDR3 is CASPREGTYEQYF. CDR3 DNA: TGTGCCAGCCCCAGAGAAGGAACCTACGAGCAGTACTTC.

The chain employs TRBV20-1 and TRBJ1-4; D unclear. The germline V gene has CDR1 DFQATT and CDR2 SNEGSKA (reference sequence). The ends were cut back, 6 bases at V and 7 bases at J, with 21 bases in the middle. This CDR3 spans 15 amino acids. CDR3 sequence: CSAYGRADLGEKLFF. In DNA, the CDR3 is TGCAGTGCCTATGGGAGGGCAGACCTGGGTGAAAAACTGTTTTTT.

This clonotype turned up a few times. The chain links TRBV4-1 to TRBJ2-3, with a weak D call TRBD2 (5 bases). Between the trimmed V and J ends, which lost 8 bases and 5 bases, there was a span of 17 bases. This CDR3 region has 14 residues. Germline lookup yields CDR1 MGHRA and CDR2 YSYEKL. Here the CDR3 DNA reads TGCGCCAGCCTACTAGATCAAACGGGAGATACGCAGTATTTT. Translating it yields CASLLDQTGDTQYF.

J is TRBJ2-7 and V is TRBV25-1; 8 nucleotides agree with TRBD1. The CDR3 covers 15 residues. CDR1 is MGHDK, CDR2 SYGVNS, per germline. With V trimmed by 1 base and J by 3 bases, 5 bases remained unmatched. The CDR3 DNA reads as TGTGCCAGCAGTGAATCAAGGACAGGGAGCTACGAGCAGTACTTC. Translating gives CASSESRTGSYEQYF.

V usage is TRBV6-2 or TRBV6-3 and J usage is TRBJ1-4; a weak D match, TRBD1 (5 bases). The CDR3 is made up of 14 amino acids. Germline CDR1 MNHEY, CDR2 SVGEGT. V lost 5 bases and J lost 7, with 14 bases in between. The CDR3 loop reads CASSEPYRSEKLFF. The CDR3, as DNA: TGTGCCAGCAGTGAACCTTACAGGAGTGAAAAACTGTTTTTT.

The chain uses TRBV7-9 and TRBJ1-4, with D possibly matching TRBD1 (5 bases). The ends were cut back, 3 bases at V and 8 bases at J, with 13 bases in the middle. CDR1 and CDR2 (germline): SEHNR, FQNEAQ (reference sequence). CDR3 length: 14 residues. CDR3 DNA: TGTGCCAGCAGCTTCGCAGGGCGGCGAGAAAAACTGTTTTTT. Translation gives CASSFAGRREKLFF.

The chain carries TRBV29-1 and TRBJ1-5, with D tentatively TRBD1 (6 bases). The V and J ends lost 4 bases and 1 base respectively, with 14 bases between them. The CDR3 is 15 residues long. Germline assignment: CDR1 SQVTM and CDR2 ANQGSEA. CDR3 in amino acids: CSVVLGAESNQPQHF. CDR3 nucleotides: TGCAGCGTTGTCTTGGGGGCAGAGAGCAATCAGCCCCAGCATTTT. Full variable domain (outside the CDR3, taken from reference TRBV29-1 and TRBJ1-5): SAVISQKPSRDICQRGTSLTIQCQVDSQVTMMFWYRQQPGQSLTLIATANQGSEATYESGFVIDKFPISRPNLTFSTLTVSNMSPEDSSIYLCSVVLGAESNQPQHFGDGTRLSIL.

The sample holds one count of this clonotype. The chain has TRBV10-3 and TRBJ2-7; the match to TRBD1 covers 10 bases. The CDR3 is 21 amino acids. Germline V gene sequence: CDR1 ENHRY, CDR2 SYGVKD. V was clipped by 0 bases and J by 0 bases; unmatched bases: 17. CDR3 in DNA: TGTGCCATCAGTGAGTCGCCCCTCCGGGACAGGGGCCGAAAAGGCTCCTACGAGCAGTACTTC. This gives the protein CAISESPLRDRGRKGSYEQYF.

CDR3 loop: CASTGTGSSQPQHF. The CDR3 coding sequence is TGTGCCAGTACCGGGACAGGGTCTAGTCAGCCCCAGCATTTT. The chain couples TRBV28 to TRBJ1-5, with TRBD1 matching 9 bases. Germline values: CDR1 MDHEN, CDR2 SYDVKM. V was pared by 9 bases and J by 6 bases, with 9 bases of the junction left unmatched. There are 14 residues in the CDR3.

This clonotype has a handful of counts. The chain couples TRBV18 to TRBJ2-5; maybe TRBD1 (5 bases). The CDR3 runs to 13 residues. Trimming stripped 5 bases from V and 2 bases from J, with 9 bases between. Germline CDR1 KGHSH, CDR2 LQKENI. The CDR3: CASSNTGQETQYF. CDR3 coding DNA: TGTGCCAGCTCAAATACAGGACAAGAGACCCAGTACTTC.

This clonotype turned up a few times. CDR3 protein: CSASLAFLSYEQYF. The CDR3 region has the DNA TGCAGTGCGAGCCTAGCGTTCCTCTCCTACGAGCAGTACTTC. The chain recombines TRBV20-1 with TRBJ2-7; tentative D call: TRBD2 (6 bases). Germline V gene data show CDR1 as DFQATT and CDR2 as SNEGSKA (reference sequence). V lost 6 bases and J lost 0, with 15 bases in between. CDR3 size: 14 residues.

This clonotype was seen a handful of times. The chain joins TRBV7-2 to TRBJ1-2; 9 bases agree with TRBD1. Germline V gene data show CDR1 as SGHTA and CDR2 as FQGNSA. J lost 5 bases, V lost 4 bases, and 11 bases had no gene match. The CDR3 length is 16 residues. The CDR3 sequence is CASSWGPGTGTYGYTF. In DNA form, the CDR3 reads TGTGCCAGCAGCTGGGGGCCCGGGACAGGGACGTATGGCTACACCTTC. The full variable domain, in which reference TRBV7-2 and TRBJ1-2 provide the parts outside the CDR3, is GAGVSQSPSNKVTEKGKDVELRCDPISGHTALYWYRQSLGQGLEFLIYFQGNSAPDKSGLPSDRFSAERTGGSVSTLTIQRTQQEDSAVYLCASSWGPGTGTYGYTFGSGTRLTVV.

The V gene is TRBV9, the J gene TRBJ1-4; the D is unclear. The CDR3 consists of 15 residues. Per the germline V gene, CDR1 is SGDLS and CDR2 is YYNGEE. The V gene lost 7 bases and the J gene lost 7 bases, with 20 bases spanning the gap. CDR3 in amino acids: CASGPELPNSEKLFF. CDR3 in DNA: TGTGCCAGCGGTCCTGAACTCCCGAACAGTGAAAAACTGTTTTTT. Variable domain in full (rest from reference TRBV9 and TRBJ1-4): DSGVTQTPKHLITATGQRVTLRCSPRSGDLSVYWYQQSLDQGLQFLIQYYNGEERAKGNILERFSAQQFPDLHSELNLSSLELGDSALYFCASGPELPNSEKLFFGSGTQLSVL.

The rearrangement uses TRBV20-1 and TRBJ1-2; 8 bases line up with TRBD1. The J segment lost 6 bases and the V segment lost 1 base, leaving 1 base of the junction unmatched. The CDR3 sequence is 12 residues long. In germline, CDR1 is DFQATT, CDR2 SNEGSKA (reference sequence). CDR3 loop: CSARGRGHGYTF. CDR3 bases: TGCAGTGCTAGAGGCAGGGGGCATGGCTACACCTTC.

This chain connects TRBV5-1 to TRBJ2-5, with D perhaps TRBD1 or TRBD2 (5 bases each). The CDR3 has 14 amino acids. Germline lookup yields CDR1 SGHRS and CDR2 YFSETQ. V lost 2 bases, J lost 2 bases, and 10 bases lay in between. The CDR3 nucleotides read TGCGCCAGCAGCTTTATGGGACGGCAAGAGACCCAGTACTTC. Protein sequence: CASSFMGRQETQYF.

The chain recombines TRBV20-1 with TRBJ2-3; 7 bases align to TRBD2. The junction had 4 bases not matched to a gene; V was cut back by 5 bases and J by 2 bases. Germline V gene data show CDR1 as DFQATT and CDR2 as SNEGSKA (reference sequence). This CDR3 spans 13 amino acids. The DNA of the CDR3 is TGCAGTGCTGGGGGGGAGTACACAGATACGCAGTATTTT. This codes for CSAGGEYTDTQYF.